This record concerns one T cell receptor beta chain sequence. CDR3 size: 19 residues. The germline V gene has CDR1 KGHSH and CDR2 LQKENI. With 2 bases clipped from V and 4 bases from J, the junction kept 16 bases outside the gene matches. The sample belongs to a study of blood T cell repertoires in COVID-19. Clones were sequenced by immunoSEQ multiplex PCR, and TCRdb holds only the in-frame ones, with some missing. The table lists some 140,000 clones, 70% to 85% of them singletons. Source material: peripheral blood. The clonotype was recovered from a woman between 55 and 75 years old with acute or convalescent COVID-19. The chain is built from TRBV18 and TRBJ1-3, with 8 bases lining up with TRBD1. CDR3 in amino acids: CASSPTGAGGAARGNTIYF. CDR3 coding DNA: TGTGCCAGCTCACCAACCGGGGCAGGGGGCGCCGCGAGAGGAAACACCATATATTTT.